This TCR beta chain was observed in a study of post-analysis software for immune sequencing data. Prepared TCR beta cDNA libraries contained unique molecular identifiers. A single record per CDR3 protein comes from TCRdb applying MiXCR to the PCR reads. The sample contains 350,000 to 450,000 distinct CDR3 sequences, 35% to 45% of which appear only once. This clonotype was observed a few times. Its antigen is not identified. The study, taken as a whole, reports: TRBV5-6, TRBV5-1 and TRBV20-1 belonged to a set of roughly 5 TRBV segments that were more frequent in patients than controls.

Per germline, CDR1 ENHRY and CDR2 SYGVKD. The CDR3 covers 15 residues. J was trimmed by 2 bases and V by 5 bases; bases with no gene match: 5. The receptor comes from a girl aged 2-10 years with multiple sclerosis. This sequence joins TRBV10-3 and TRBJ2-5, with 10 bases that match TRBD2. The specimen sequenced was blood. CDR3 in DNA: TGTGCCATCAGTTCCAAACTAGCGGGGCAAGAGACCCAGTACTTC. Its protein is CAISSKLAGQETQYF.